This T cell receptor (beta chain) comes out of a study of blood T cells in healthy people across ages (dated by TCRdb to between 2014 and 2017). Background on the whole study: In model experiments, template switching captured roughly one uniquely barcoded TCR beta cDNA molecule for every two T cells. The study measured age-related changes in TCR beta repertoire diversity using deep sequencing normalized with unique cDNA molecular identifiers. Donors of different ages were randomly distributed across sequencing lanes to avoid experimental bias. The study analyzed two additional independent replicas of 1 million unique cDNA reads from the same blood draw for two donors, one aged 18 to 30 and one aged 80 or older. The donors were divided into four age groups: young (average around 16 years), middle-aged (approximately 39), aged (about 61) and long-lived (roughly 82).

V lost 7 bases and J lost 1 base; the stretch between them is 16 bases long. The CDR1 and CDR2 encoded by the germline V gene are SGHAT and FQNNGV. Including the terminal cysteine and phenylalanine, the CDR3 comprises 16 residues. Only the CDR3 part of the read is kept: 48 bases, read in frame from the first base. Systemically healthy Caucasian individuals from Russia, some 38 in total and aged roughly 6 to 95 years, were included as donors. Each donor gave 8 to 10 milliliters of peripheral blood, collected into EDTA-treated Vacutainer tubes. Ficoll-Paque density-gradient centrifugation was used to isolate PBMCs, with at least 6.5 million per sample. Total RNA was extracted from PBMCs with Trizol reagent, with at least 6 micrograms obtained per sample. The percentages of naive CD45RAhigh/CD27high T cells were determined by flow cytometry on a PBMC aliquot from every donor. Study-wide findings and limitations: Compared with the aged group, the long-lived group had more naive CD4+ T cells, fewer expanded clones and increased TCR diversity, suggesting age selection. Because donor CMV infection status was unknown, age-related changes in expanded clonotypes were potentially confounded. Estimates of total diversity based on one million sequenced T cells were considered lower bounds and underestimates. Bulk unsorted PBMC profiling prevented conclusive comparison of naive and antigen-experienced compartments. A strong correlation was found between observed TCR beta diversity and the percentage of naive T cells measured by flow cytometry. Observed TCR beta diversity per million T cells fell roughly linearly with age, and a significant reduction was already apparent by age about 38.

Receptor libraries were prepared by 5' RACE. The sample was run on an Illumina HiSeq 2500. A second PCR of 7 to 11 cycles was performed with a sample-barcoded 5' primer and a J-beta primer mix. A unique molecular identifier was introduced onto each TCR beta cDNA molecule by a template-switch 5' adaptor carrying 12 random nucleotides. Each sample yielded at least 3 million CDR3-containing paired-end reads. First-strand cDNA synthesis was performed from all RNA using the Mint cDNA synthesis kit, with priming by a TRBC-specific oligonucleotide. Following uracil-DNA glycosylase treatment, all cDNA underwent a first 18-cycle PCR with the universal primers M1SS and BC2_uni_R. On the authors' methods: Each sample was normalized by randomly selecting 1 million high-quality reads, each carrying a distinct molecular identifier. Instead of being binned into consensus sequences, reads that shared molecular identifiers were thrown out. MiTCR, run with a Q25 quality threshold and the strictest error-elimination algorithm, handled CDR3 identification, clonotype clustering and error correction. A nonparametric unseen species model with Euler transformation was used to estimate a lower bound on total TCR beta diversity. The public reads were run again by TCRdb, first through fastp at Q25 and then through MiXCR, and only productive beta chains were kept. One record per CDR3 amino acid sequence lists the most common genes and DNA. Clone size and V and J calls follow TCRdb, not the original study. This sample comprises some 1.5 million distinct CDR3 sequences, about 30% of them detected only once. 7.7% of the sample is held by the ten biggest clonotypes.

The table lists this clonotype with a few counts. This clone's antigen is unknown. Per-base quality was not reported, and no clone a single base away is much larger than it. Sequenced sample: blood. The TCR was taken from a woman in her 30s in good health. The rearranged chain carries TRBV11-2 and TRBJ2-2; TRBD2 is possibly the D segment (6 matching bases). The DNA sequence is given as TGTGCCAGCACCGTGGGTCGGGGGAGGAACACCGGGGAGCTGTTTTTT. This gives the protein CASTVGRGRNTGELFF. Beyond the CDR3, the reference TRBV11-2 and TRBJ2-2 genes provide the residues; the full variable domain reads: EAGVAQSPRYKIIEKRQSVAFWCNPISGHATLYWYQQILGQGPKLLIQFQNNGVVDDSQLPKDRFSAERLKGVDSTLKIQPAKLEDSAVYLCASTVGRGRNTGELFFGEGSRLTVL.